This T cell receptor beta chain was recovered during a study of blood T cell repertoires in COVID-19. Sequencing used immunoSEQ multiplex PCR; TCRdb keeps in-frame clones, though not all of them. Among about 120,000 clones, 70% to 80% were seen once, and the ten largest hold 4%. CDR3 length: 15 amino acids. The V gene's germline CDR1 is SGHRS and CDR2 YFSETQ. The junction had 8 bases not matched to a gene; V was cut back by 4 bases and J by 1 base. This receptor was identified in a woman at least 80 years old with acute or convalescent COVID-19. This chain uses TRBV5-1 with TRBJ2-7; 7 bases match TRBD2. The sequenced sample was peripheral blood. This CDR3 reads CASSLLASGSYEQYF. CDR3 DNA sequence: TGCGCCAGCAGCCTCCTCGCTAGCGGTTCCTACGAGCAGTACTTC.